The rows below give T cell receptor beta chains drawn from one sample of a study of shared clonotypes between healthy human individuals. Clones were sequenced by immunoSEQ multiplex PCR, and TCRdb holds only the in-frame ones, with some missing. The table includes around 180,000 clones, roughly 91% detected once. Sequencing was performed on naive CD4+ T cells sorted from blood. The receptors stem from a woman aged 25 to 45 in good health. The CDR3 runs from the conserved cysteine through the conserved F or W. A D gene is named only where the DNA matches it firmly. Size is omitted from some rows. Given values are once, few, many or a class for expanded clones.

TGTGCCAGCAGCTCTCACCTGGACACTGAAGCTTTCTTT	CASSSHLDTEAFF	NA	TRBJ1-1	TRBV11-2	NA
TGTGCCAGCAGCCTGACGACTAGCGGGAACTACGAGCAGTACTTC	CASSLTTSGNYEQYF	TRBD2	TRBJ2-7	TRBV5-4	NA
TGTGCCATCAGTGATCGACTAGCGGGGGATGACAATGAGCAGTTCTTC	CAISDRLAGDDNEQFF	TRBD2	TRBJ2-1	TRBV10-3	NA
TGTGCCAGCAGCTCACCGCGGACCGGGGAGCTGTTTTTT	CASSSPRTGELFF	NA	TRBJ2-2	TRBV5-4	NA
TGTGCCAGCAGCGAACTGAGCTATGGCTACACCTTC	CASSELSYGYTF	NA	TRBJ1-2	TRBV2	NA
TGTGCCAGCAGCCAAGGGCTAGCGGGAGGGCGCGCAGATACGCAGTATTTT	CASSQGLAGGRADTQYF	TRBD2	TRBJ2-3	TRBV14	once
TGTGCCAGCGGAGGACTAGCGGGAGTCCACGAGCAGTACTTC	CASGGLAGVHEQYF	TRBD2	TRBJ2-7	TRBV25-1	NA
TGTGCCAGCAGCTTGGGGCAGGGATTCTTCGAGCAGTACTTC	CASSLGQGFFEQYF	NA	TRBJ2-7	TRBV5-6	NA
TGTGCCAGCAGTTTAGGGGGACAGGGCAACTATGGCTACACCTTC	CASSLGGQGNYGYTF	TRBD1	TRBJ1-2	TRBV28	NA
TGTGCCAGCAGCTCGGACAGGGAGGACGCAGATACGCAGTATTTT	CASSSDREDADTQYF	TRBD1	TRBJ2-3	TRBV7-6	NA
TGTGCCAGCAGCCCAGGACACCTCGGTGGCTACACCTTC	CASSPGHLGGYTF	NA	TRBJ1-2	TRBV5-6	NA
TGTGCCAGCAGCAACTTCGGGGGGGAAACTGAAGCTTTCTTT	CASSNFGGETEAFF	NA	TRBJ1-1	TRBV9	NA
TGTGCCAGCAGCTTGGATCGGGGTAGCACAGATACGCAGTATTTT	CASSLDRGSTDTQYF	NA	TRBJ2-3	TRBV5-4	NA
TGTGCCAGCAGTGTCGCTGGGGACTATGGCTACACCTTC	CASSVAGDYGYTF	NA	TRBJ1-2	TRBV6-1	NA
TGTGCCTGGAGTGCACGGGGCGGGAGCATGCAGTACTTC	CAWSARGGSMQYF	TRBD2	TRBJ2-7	TRBV30	NA
TGTGCCAGCAGCTTAGGGCTAGCGGGTTCCGCTGAGCAGTTCTTC	CASSLGLAGSAEQFF	TRBD2	TRBJ2-1	TRBV7-3	NA
TGTGCCAGCAGCAGAAAGGTATGGGCGGATAACTATGGCTACACCTTC	CASSRKVWADNYGYTF	NA	TRBJ1-2	TRBV9	NA
TGTGCCAGCAGCCCCCGCCGGGGCATGAACACTGAAGCTTTCTTT	CASSPRRGMNTEAFF	NA	TRBJ1-1	TRBV7-6	NA
TGTGCCAGCAGTTCCACCCCCCAAGGGCAGTATTTT	CASSSTPQGQYF	NA	TRBJ2-3	TRBV28	NA
TGTGCCAGCACCGGGGGGGCTGGAAACACCATATATTTT	CASTGGAGNTIYF	NA	TRBJ1-3	TRBV28	NA
TGCGCCAGCAGTCCCGGGACAGGGATCACTGAAGCTTTCTTT	CASSPGTGITEAFF	TRBD1	TRBJ1-1	TRBV10-1	once
TGTGCCAGCAGTCCGAGCGATTTTTGGCTAGCCTCCTACGAGCAGTACTTC	CASSPSDFWLASYEQYF	NA	TRBJ2-7	TRBV27	NA
TGTGCCAGCAGCAAAAAGGTGGCGGGCAGGGGGCGGCCTGGGAGCTCCTACAATGAGCAGTTCTTC	CASSKKVAGRGRPGSSYNEQFF	NA	TRBJ2-1	TRBV21-1	NA
TGCGCCAGCAGCCCGGGACTAGCGGCCACAGATACGCAGTATTTT	CASSPGLAATDTQYF	TRBD2	TRBJ2-3	TRBV5-1	NA
TGCGCCAGCAGTGAGTACGGGCTCCGGGACAACTCCTACGAGCAGTACTTC	CASSEYGLRDNSYEQYF	NA	TRBJ2-7	TRBV10-2	NA
TGTGCCAGCAGTAGAGGATACGAGCAGTACTTC	CASSRGYEQYF	NA	TRBJ2-7	TRBV6-5	NA
TGTGCCAGCTTGGGGGGCACCGTAAGCGGAATCTCCTACGAGCAGTACTTC	CASLGGTVSGISYEQYF	NA	TRBJ2-7	TRBV28	NA
TGTGCCAGCTTTACCCGGGACAGGGCCTACGAGCAGTACTTC	CASFTRDRAYEQYF	TRBD1	TRBJ2-7	TRBV28	NA
TGCAGCGTCTCGGGAGACTCCTACGAGCAGTACTTC	CSVSGDSYEQYF	NA	TRBJ2-7	TRBV29-1	NA
TGTGCCAGCAGCTTAAGAAGCGGGAGCTCCTACGAGCAGTACTTC	CASSLRSGSSYEQYF	TRBD2	TRBJ2-7	TRBV7-3	few
TGTGCCAGCAGTCTAGGACGGCAAAGCTATGGCTACACCTTC	CASSLGRQSYGYTF	NA	TRBJ1-2	TRBV28	NA
TGTGCCAGTAGTATGCAAGAGACCCAGTACTTC	CASSMQETQYF	NA	TRBJ2-5	TRBV19	NA
TGTGCCAGCAGAGGTGGAGTTCAGCCCCAGCATTTT	CASRGGVQPQHF	NA	TRBJ1-5	TRBV28	NA
TGTGCCAGCAGTTTAATCGTGGGGGGTATCGAGCAGTACTTC	CASSLIVGGIEQYF	NA	TRBJ2-7	TRBV28	once
TGTGCCAGCAGCCGGACTAGCGGGAGGCGCACTTTCTCTGGCGAGCAGTACTTC	CASSRTSGRRTFSGEQYF	TRBD2	TRBJ2-7	TRBV5-4	NA
TGCGCCAGCAGCCAAGTCGCTGGGACTAGCATTTACAATGAGCAGTTCTTC	CASSQVAGTSIYNEQFF	TRBD2	TRBJ2-1	TRBV4-1	once
TGTGCCAGCAGTTTAAGGGCTGGCCTCTCCTACGAGCAGTACTTC	CASSLRAGLSYEQYF	NA	TRBJ2-7	TRBV27	NA
TGTGCCAGCTCACTGGGTGAATACACTGAAGCTTTCTTT	CASSLGEYTEAFF	NA	TRBJ1-1	TRBV7-2	NA
TGTGCCACCAGCCCGGGGGGGGTTAGCAATCAGCCCCAGCATTTT	CATSPGGVSNQPQHF	NA	TRBJ1-5	TRBV15	NA
TGTGCCAGCAGTTCTTTCGGGACAGGGACCTACGAGCAGTACTTC	CASSSFGTGTYEQYF	TRBD1	TRBJ2-7	TRBV28	NA
TGTGCCATCAGTGAGATTGGGAATCAGCCCCAGCATTTT	CAISEIGNQPQHF	NA	TRBJ1-5	TRBV10-3	few
TGTGCCAGCAGTGAATCCGTGACAGGGGTGTATGGCTACACCTTC	CASSESVTGVYGYTF	TRBD1	TRBJ1-2	TRBV6-1	NA
TGTGCCAGCAGCCCAGGCCCCATGAACACTGAAGCTTTCTTT	CASSPGPMNTEAFF	NA	TRBJ1-1	TRBV27	once
TGCGCCAGCAGGTCGGGGACGTTGAACACTGAAGCTTTCTTT	CASRSGTLNTEAFF	NA	TRBJ1-1	TRBV10-2	NA
TGTGCCAGCAGCTTAGTGCAGAACTACGAGCAGTACTTC	CASSLVQNYEQYF	NA	TRBJ2-7	TRBV7-2	NA
TGTGCCAGCTCGTCCACAGGGACCAATGAGCAGTTCTTC	CASSSTGTNEQFF	NA	TRBJ2-1	TRBV18	NA
TGTGCCAGCAGCTTGCTTACGGGAACGCCACGCGACGGGTTCTTC	CASSLLTGTPRDGFF	NA	TRBJ2-1	TRBV5-6	NA
TGTGCCACCAGCCCGGGAGGGCCCCTCTCTTACAATGAGCAGTTCTTC	CATSPGGPLSYNEQFF	TRBD2	TRBJ2-1	TRBV15	NA
TGTGCCAGCAGCATGACTAGCGGAGATCTCGAGCAGTACTTC	CASSMTSGDLEQYF	TRBD2	TRBJ2-7	TRBV7-2	NA
TGTGCCAGCAGCTCAGGACAGACCACCGGGGAGCTGTTTTTT	CASSSGQTTGELFF	NA	TRBJ2-2	TRBV7-6	NA